The sequence of this T cell receptor (beta chain) was determined in a study of T cell repertoires in ileal Crohn's disease. Study information: All patients had surgery for stricturing (about 60%) or penetrating (around 39%) disease. Whole-study findings and limits: Active smokers at surgery had more clonal expansions than non-smokers.

The CDR3 consists of 14 residues. With V trimmed by 1 base and J by 4 bases, 2 bases remained unmatched. Germline V lookup: CDR1 SGHNT, CDR2 YYREEE (reference sequence). About 500 nanograms of biopsy DNA per sample underwent TCRB immunosequencing. Profiling relied on immunoSEQ multiplex PCR, and the TCRdb table lists in-frame clones only, not all of them. The sample records about 4,900 clones, around 87% being singletons. This clone has a single count. Its antigen is currently unknown. The clonotype originates from an adult with Crohn's disease. The specimen sequenced was ileal tissue. The chain recombines TRBV5-4 with TRBJ2-3; TRBD2 aligns across 8 bases. As DNA, the CDR3 is TGTGCCAGCAGCTTGCAACTAGCGGCAGATACGCAGTATTTT. Translation: CASSLQLAADTQYF.